The TCR beta chain described here comes from a study of blood T cell repertoires in COVID-19. Study overall: The United States, Italy and Spain supplied acute and convalescent COVID-19 samples.

Original processing methods: Quantification of nucleated cells was approximated via reference gene primer amplification. Some clones are missing from TCRdb's copy, which holds only in-frame ones; the method was immunoSEQ multiplex PCR. Clone size and V and J calls were adopted from that table, with D and trimming inferred from the DNA. In the table there are about 190,000 clones, roughly nine tenths of which are singletons. Trimming cost V 10 bases and J 4 bases; bases outside gene matches: 10. There are 14 residues in the CDR3. Germline-derived CDR1 and CDR2 are LNHDA and SQIVND (reference sequence).

The TCR was taken from a man between 65 and 85 years old with active or convalescent COVID-19. Material for sequencing was peripheral blood. The rearrangement uses TRBV19 and TRBJ1-5; 7 positions agree with TRBD1. CDR3 in amino acids: CATEGQAPNQPQHF. DNA of the CDR3: TGTGCCACCGAAGGACAGGCACCAAATCAGCCCCAGCATTTT.